The clone carrying this T cell receptor beta chain was observed at least ten times. Antigen: not known. The entry originates in a study of early T cells in non-severe SARS-CoV-2 infection. Study as a whole: Chains stayed unpaired after sequencing of bulk RNA from unsorted whole blood. Study-level results: In VDJdb matching, anti-spike CD8 responses were favored while private and CD4 specificities went missing.

Individually, cDNA molecules had unique molecular identifiers attached to them. TCRdb reanalysed the 5' RACE reads using MiXCR and keeps one entry per CDR3 protein. This repertoire shows tens of thousands of distinct CDR3 sequences, 4.7% found once; its top ten account for around 8%. The specimen was whole blood. The TCR was taken from an adult who was a healthcare worker with PCR-confirmed SARS-CoV-2 infection or an uninfected control (not recorded which).

CDR3 residues: CASSQDWDSGGQETQYF. In DNA, the CDR3 is TGTGCCAGCAGCCAAGATTGGGATAGCGGGGGGCAAGAGACCCAGTACTTC. This chain links TRBV3-1 with TRBJ2-5, with 10 bases fitting TRBD2. The CDR3 has 17 residues. The ends lost 0 bases at V and 2 bases at J; junction bases unmatched: 6. Germline lookup yields CDR1 LGHDT and CDR2 YNNKEL (reference sequence).